This T cell receptor beta chain was captured by sequencing in a study of T cells in Graves' hyperthyroidism and ophthalmopathy. RNA transcripts provided the source from which TCR beta CDR3 regions were amplified. First-round RT-PCR with HTBI primers amplified the TCR CDR3 region. TCRdb independently ran MiXCR on the multiplex PCR reads; one entry per CDR3 protein. Of under 700,000 distinct CDR3 sequences in the sample, over 15% were seen once. CDR3 length equals 12 residues. V dropped 3 bases and J dropped 6 bases, with 9 bases sitting between them. Germline values: CDR1 KGHSH, CDR2 LQKENI. This clonotype was detected ten times or more.

Specimen: blood. The receptor was derived from a young woman with Graves' hyperthyroidism. This rearrangement joins TRBV18 to TRBJ2-7; tentatively, D is TRBD1 (5 bases). Here the CDR3 DNA reads TGTGCCAGCTCACCGCAGGGTGTCGAGCAGTACTTC. Translation gives CASSPQGVEQYF.